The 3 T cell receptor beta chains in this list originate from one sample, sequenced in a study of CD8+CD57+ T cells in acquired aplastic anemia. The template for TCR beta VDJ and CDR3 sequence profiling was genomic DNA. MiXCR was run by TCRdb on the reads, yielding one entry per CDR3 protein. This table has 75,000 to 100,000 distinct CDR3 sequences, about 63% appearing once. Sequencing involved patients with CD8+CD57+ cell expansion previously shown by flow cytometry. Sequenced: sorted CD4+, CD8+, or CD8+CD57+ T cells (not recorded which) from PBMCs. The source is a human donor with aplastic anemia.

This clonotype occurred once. The DNA for the CDR3 is TGCAGCGCACAAACAGGGGGCTATTATGGCTACACCTTC. Protein product: CSAQTGGYYGYTF. V is TRBV29-1 and J is TRBJ1-2; 9 bases are a match to TRBD1. CDR3 length: 13 residues. Germline V gene data show CDR1 as SQVTM and CDR2 as ANQGSEA. V was pared by 7 bases and J by 5 bases, with 8 bases of the junction left unmatched.

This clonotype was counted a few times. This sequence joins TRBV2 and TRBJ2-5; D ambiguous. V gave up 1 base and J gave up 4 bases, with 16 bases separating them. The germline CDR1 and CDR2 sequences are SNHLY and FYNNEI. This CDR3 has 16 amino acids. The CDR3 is CASSEGAWAERETQYF. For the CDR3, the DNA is TGTGCCAGCAGTGAAGGAGCCTGGGCGGAACGAGAGACCCAGTACTTC. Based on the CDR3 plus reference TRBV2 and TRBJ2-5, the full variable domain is EPEVTQTPSHQVTQMGQEVILRCVPISNHLYFYWYRQILGQKVEFLVSFYNNEISEKSEIFDDQFSVERPDGSNFTLKIRSTKLEDSAMYFCASSEGAWAERETQYFGPGTRLLVL.

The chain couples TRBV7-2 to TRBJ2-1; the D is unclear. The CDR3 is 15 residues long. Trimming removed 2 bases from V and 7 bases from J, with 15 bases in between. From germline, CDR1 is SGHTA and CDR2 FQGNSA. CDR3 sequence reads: CASSLSWNIGNEQFF. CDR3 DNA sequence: TGTGCCAGCAGCTTATCGTGGAATATAGGGAATGAGCAGTTCTTC. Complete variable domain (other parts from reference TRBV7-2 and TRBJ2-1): GAGVSQSPSNKVTEKGKDVELRCDPISGHTALYWYRQSLGQGLEFLIYFQGNSAPDKSGLPSDRFSAERTGGSVSTLTIQRTQQEDSAVYLCASSLSWNIGNEQFFGPGTRLTVL.